These 9 T cell receptor beta chains came from one sample sequenced in a study of T-cell reconstitution after alpha-beta-depleted transplantation in children. Unique molecular identifiers tagged the TCRbeta library. Using its own MiXCR run on the PCR reads, TCRdb lists one record per CDR3 protein. The table shows around 130,000 distinct CDR3 sequences, with around a tenth occurring only once. Specimen: PBMCs, mostly from graft donor cells, collected 180 days after TCRalphabeta/CD19-depleted stem cell transplant. The source of these receptors is a girl less than two years old who had a stem cell transplant for combined immunodeficiency, so the T cells may come from the graft donor.

This clonotype was counted only a few times. The genes are TRBV27 and TRBJ2-7, with 10 bases identical to TRBD2. There are 14 residues in the CDR3. Germline CDR1 MNHEY, CDR2 SMNVEV (reference sequence). The ends lost 5 bases at V and 4 bases at J; junction bases unmatched: 5. DNA of the CDR3: TGTGCCAGCAGTCCCCTAGCGGGAGTATACGAGCAGTACTTC. The encoded protein is CASSPLAGVYEQYF.

The chain carries TRBV12-3 or TRBV12-4 and TRBJ2-3, with 8 bases lining up with TRBD2. The CDR3 is 13 amino acids. The junction had 7 bases not matched to a gene; V was cut back by 10 bases and J by 4 bases. CDR3 amino acids: CATSVGGADTQYF. CDR3 bases: TGTGCCACCTCGGTCGGGGGGGCAGATACGCAGTATTTT.

This clonotype was counted between two and nine times. The rearrangement joins TRBV7-2 to TRBJ2-7, with 10 bases identical to TRBD1. The CDR3 extends over 15 amino acids. V shed 5 bases, J shed 2 bases, and the junction held 6 bases outside the gene matches. Germline V gene data show CDR1 as SGHTA and CDR2 as FQGNSA. CDR3 DNA sequence: TGTGCCAGCAGCCCAGACAGGGGGCGAACCTACGAGCAGTACTTC. Residues: CASSPDRGRTYEQYF.

This clonotype has at least ten counts. The rearrangement joins TRBV5-5 to TRBJ2-5; D is unclear. This CDR3 has 12 residues. CDR1 and CDR2 (germline): SGHKS, YYEKEE (reference sequence). Trimming cost V 2 bases and J 4 bases, with 6 bases left between them. The CDR3 protein is CASSFIGETQYF. In nucleotides, the CDR3 is TGTGCCAGCAGCTTCATAGGAGAGACCCAGTACTTC.

This clonotype has a count of ten or more. This chain connects TRBV28 to TRBJ1-1; TRBD1 matches 7 bases. J was trimmed by 6 bases and V by 1 base; bases with no gene match: 8. Germline V CDR1 and CDR2: MDHEN, SYDVKM. This CDR3 is built from 15 residues. This CDR3 is CASSLFPTGSAEAFF. The DNA of the CDR3 is TGTGCCAGCAGTTTATTCCCGACAGGGTCAGCTGAAGCTTTCTTT.

A note on this clonotype: Since a much larger clone is just one base distant, this may be a read error. V and J are TRBV12-3 or TRBV12-4 and TRBJ2-1; D gene unclear. The CDR3 sequence is 16 residues long. The CDR3 sequence is CSSRDLAASSYNEQFF. The CDR3 DNA sequence: TGTTCCAGCAGAGACTTGGCGGCAAGCTCCTACAATGAGCAGTTCTTC.

This clonotype was observed many times. In DNA, the CDR3 is TGTGCCAGCAGCTTACAGGGGTTTGAAGCTTTCTTT. The encoded protein is CASSLQGFEAFF. The chain has TRBV7-2 and TRBJ1-1; D is perhaps TRBD1 (6 bases). From germline, CDR1 is SGHTA and CDR2 FQGNSA. Deletions cut 2 bases from V and 7 bases from J, with 8 bases between. The CDR3 spans 12 residues.

This clonotype was seen more than once but under ten times. The chain links TRBV11-2 to TRBJ2-1, with D perhaps assigned TRBD1 or TRBD2 (5 bases each). The CDR3 runs to 17 residues. Germline V CDR1 and CDR2: SGHAT, FQNNGV. Trimming pared 0 bases from V and 4 bases from J, leaving 16 bases between. The CDR3 loop reads CASSLEFEGPSYNEQFF. CDR3 DNA: TGTGCCAGCAGCTTAGAATTTGAGGGGCCCTCTTACAATGAGCAGTTCTTC.

In this sample, this clonotype turned up a few times. This chain joins TRBV10-3 and TRBJ1-3, with 9 bases fitting TRBD1. The CDR3 is made up of 15 amino acids. Germline V gene data show CDR1 as ENHRY and CDR2 as SYGVKD. V shed 10 bases, J shed 3 bases, and the junction held 10 bases outside the gene matches. The CDR3 protein is CATCPGQGSGNTIYF. Written as DNA, the CDR3 is TGTGCCACCTGCCCAGGACAGGGGAGTGGAAACACCATATATTTT.